A single sample gave rise to the 4 T cell receptor beta chains below, sequenced in a study of T-cell memory formation after mild COVID-19. From the 5' RACE reads, TCRdb called clonotypes with MiXCR, one entry per CDR3 protein. The sample records under 300,000 distinct CDR3 sequences, approximately 16% being singletons. Sample: PBMCs or a T cell subset sorted from them (not recorded which). The receptors here all came from a young man who had mild COVID-19 (a few samples of this study predate the infection). Cell type and time point are not known.

This clonotype was found a few times. J is TRBJ2-7 and V is TRBV21-1; the table's D call TRBD1 went unverified against the DNA. TRBV21-1 is tagged as a pseudogene. The CDR3 length is 14 residues. The CDR3 protein is CASSKQGWFREQYV. CDR3 DNA sequence: TGTGCCAGCAGCAAACAGGGGTGGTTTAGGGAGCAGTACGTC.

The chain recombines TRBV24-1 with TRBJ2-2; tentatively, D is TRBD1 (6 bases). The CDR3 loop spans 17 amino acids. The germline V gene encodes CDR1 KGHDR and CDR2 SFDVKD. Trimming pared 5 bases from V and 6 bases from J, leaving 21 bases between. This CDR3 reads CATSASKDSARSGELFF. DNA of the CDR3: TGTGCCACCAGTGCCTCTAAGGACAGTGCGAGGTCCGGGGAGCTGTTTTTT.

This clonotype has only a few counts. This chain connects TRBV4-1 to TRBJ2-3; D is possibly TRBD2 (6 bases). There are 17 residues in the CDR3. V lost 0 bases and J 6 bases, leaving 19 bases between the germline ends. CDR1 MGHRA and CDR2 YSYEKL come from the germline V gene. The CDR3: CASSQDPPGDASDTQYF. CDR3 nucleotide sequence: TGCGCCAGCAGCCAAGACCCCCCGGGGGACGCCTCCGATACGCAGTATTTT.

The gene calls are TRBV7-8 and TRBJ2-5; possibly TRBD1 for D (6 bases). Germline loops: CDR1 SGHVS, CDR2 FQNEAQ. Trimming removed 2 bases at V and 3 bases at J, with 13 bases between. The CDR3 runs 15 residues. This CDR3 is CASSLLRAGEETQYF. The DNA for the CDR3 is TGTGCCAGCAGCTTATTGAGAGCAGGGGAAGAGACCCAGTACTTC. Using reference TRBV7-8 and TRBJ2-5 for the parts outside the CDR3, the full variable domain is GAGVSQSPRYKVAKRGQDVALRCDPISGHVSLFWYQQALGQGPEFLTYFQNEAQLDKSGLPSDRFFAERPEGSVSTLKIQRTQQEDSAVYLCASSLLRAGEETQYFGPGTRLLVL.